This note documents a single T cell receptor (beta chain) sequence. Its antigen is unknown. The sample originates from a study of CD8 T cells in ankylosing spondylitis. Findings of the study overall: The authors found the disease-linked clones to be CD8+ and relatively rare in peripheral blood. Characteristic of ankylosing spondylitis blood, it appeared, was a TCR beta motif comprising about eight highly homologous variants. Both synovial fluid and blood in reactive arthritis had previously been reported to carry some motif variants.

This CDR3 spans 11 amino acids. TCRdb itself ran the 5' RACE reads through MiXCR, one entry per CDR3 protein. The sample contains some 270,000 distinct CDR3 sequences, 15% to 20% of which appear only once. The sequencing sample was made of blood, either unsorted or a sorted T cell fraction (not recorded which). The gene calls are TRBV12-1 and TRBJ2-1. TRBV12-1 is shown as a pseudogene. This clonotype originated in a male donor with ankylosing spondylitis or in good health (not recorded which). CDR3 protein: CASHAYNEQFF. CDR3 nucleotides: TGTGCCAGCCACGCCTACAATGAGCAGTTCTTC.